Sequencing of this T cell receptor (beta chain) was carried out in a study of T cells after yellow fever vaccination. This CDR3 is built from 14 residues. V was shortened by 5 bases and J by 7 bases, with 14 bases between the two germline ends. One entry per CDR3 protein results from TCRdb running MiXCR on the 5' RACE reads. The sample yields approximately 550,000 distinct CDR3 sequences, 19% seen once. The specimen was PBMCs, collected 15 days after the yellow fever booster vaccination. The chain uses TRBV12-3 or TRBV12-4 and TRBJ2-2, with D perhaps matching TRBD2 (6 bases). This TCR came from a man younger than 40 who received the YFV17D yellow fever vaccine. DNA of the CDR3: TGTGCCAGCAGTCGGGAGTTACAGGACGGGGAGCTGTTTTTT. Translated: CASSRELQDGELFF.